These T cell receptor beta chains were read from a single sample in a study of T cell changes during pregnancy in multiple sclerosis. TCRdb's copy holds only in-frame clones and misses some; the assay was immunoSEQ multiplex PCR. The sample carries about 47,000 clones, around 90% recorded once. This specimen consisted of peripheral blood, obtained in the first trimester of pregnancy. All receptors derive from a female donor with multiple sclerosis, enrolled in a pregnancy study. CDR3s include the opening cysteine and the closing phenylalanine or tryptophan. D genes are given only for firm matches. Clone size is stated in some rows and not others, as once, few, many or a class when expanded.

D gene: -
V gene: TRBV15
clone size: -
J gene: TRBJ1-4
CDR3 DNA: TGTGCCACCAGCAATCCGACCCCCGCGGGAAAACTGTTTTTT
CDR3 protein: CATSNPTPAGKLFF

D gene: TRBD1
V gene: TRBV4-2
clone size: -
J gene: TRBJ1-4
CDR3 DNA: TGTGCCAGCAGCTCTGACAGGGACGGGGCCGAAAAACTGTTTTTT
CDR3 protein: CASSSDRDGAEKLFF

D gene: -
V gene: TRBV4-1
clone size: -
J gene: TRBJ1-2
CDR3 DNA: TGCGCCAGCAGCCAGTGGGAGAACGAGTTCTATGGCTACACCTTC
CDR3 protein: CASSQWENEFYGYTF

D gene: -
V gene: TRBV2
clone size: -
J gene: TRBJ1-4
CDR3 DNA: TGTGCCAGCAGGCCGGGTCCATCCCGACAGAATGAAAAACTGTTTTTT
CDR3 protein: CASRPGPSRQNEKLFF

D gene: TRBD1
V gene: TRBV6-1
clone size: once
J gene: TRBJ1-6
CDR3 DNA: TGTGCCAGCAGTCAGAAGGGGGCTTGGGATTCACCCCTCCACTTT
CDR3 protein: CASSQKGAWDSPLHF

D gene: TRBD1
V gene: TRBV10-3
clone size: once
J gene: TRBJ2-7
CDR3 DNA: TGTGCCATCAGGGGAAATGACAGGGACGAGCAGTACTTC
CDR3 protein: CAIRGNDRDEQYF

D gene: -
V gene: TRBV6-1
clone size: -
J gene: TRBJ2-7
CDR3 DNA: TGTGCCAGCAACCACATTGGGAGCAGCTCCTACGAGCAGTACTTC
CDR3 protein: CASNHIGSSSYEQYF

D gene: -
V gene: TRBV10-3
clone size: once
J gene: TRBJ2-2
CDR3 DNA: TGTGCCATCATGGAGGGGAACACCGGGGAGCTGTTTTTT
CDR3 protein: CAIMEGNTGELFF

D gene: -
V gene: TRBV4-2
clone size: -
J gene: TRBJ1-1
CDR3 DNA: TGTGCCAGCAGCCAAGACTTTAAAGCTTTCTTT
CDR3 protein: CASSQDFKAFF

D gene: -
V gene: TRBV5-1
clone size: -
J gene: TRBJ1-1
CDR3 DNA: TGCGCCAGCAGCTCACAGGAGAACACTGAAGCTTTCTTT
CDR3 protein: CASSSQENTEAFF